Below are 5 T cell receptor beta chains sequenced from a single sample in a study of CD8 T cells in Susac syndrome (dated by TCRdb to the late 2010s). The library was obtained by the immunoSEQ multiplex PCR assay. RNA was extracted with the RNeasy kit and about 0.45 to 1 ug was reverse transcribed using random hexamers. TCRdb reprocessing: public reads trimmed at Q25 with fastp, clones called with MiXCR, in-frame beta chains kept. When rows share a CDR3 protein, they turn into one entry using the most common DNA and genes. In all, the sample holds 190,000 or so distinct CDR3 sequences, and approximately 95% of those were seen once. The leading ten clones occupy around 0.082% of the sample. What was sequenced was CD4+ T cells from PBMCs. The receptors come from a human donor with multiple sclerosis.

The CDR3 loop is CSVEDPGGKETQYF. Written as DNA, the CDR3 is TGCAGCGTTGAAGATCCGGGGGGGAAAGAGACCCAGTACTTC. The gene calls are TRBV29-1 and TRBJ2-5; 8 positions agree with TRBD2. From germline, CDR1 is SQVTM and CDR2 ANQGSEA. The CDR3 sequence is 14 residues long. The trim removed 0 bases at V and 3 bases at J, leaving 3 bases unmatched.

This sequence joins TRBV29-1 and TRBJ2-2; 10 bases map to TRBD2. The CDR3 consists of 13 residues. The V gene's germline CDR1 is SQVTM and CDR2 ANQGSEA. V shed 7 bases and J 5 bases; nucleotides not matched to a gene: 4. The DNA of the CDR3 is TGCAGCGCCGGACTAGCGGTAACCGGGGAGCTGTTTTTT. Translating it yields CSAGLAVTGELFF.

The rearrangement links TRBV5-1 to TRBJ1-2; D possibly corresponds to TRBD1 (6 bases). Germline-derived CDR1 and CDR2 are SGHRS and YFSETQ. Trimming pared 0 bases from V and 8 bases from J, leaving 11 bases between. The CDR3 is 13 amino acids. This chain's CDR3 is CASSLVRGEGYTF. CDR3 DNA: TGCGCCAGCAGCTTGGTCAGGGGTGAAGGCTACACCTTC.

This clonotype has only one observation. V usage is TRBV29-1 and J usage is TRBJ1-1; D uncertain. Looked up from germline, CDR1 is SQVTM and CDR2 is ANQGSEA. The CDR3 is 13 residues long. The V gene lost 7 bases and the J gene lost 0 bases, with 12 bases spanning the gap. This chain's CDR3 is CSAGEEMNTEAFF. The CDR3 region has the DNA TGCAGCGCTGGAGAGGAGATGAACACTGAAGCTTTCTTT.

The chain employs TRBV6-5 and TRBJ1-1; TRBD1 aligns across 7 bases. With 6 bases clipped from V and 0 bases from J, the junction kept 7 bases outside the gene matches. Germline V gene sequence: CDR1 MNHEY, CDR2 SVGAGI. This CDR3 has 15 amino acids. The CDR3 sequence is CASSPTGRMNTEAFF. CDR3 DNA sequence: TGTGCCAGCAGCCCGACAGGGCGTATGAACACTGAAGCTTTCTTT.